This T cell receptor beta chain was captured by sequencing in a study of T cell changes during pregnancy in multiple sclerosis. Unmatched junction bases numbered 10, after V lost 7 bases and J lost 6 bases. CDR1 and CDR2 from the germline V gene are SQVTM and ANQGSEA. The CDR3 sequence is 14 residues long. Assay: immunoSEQ multiplex PCR; the TCRdb copy retains only in-frame clones and omits some. This sample has around 130,000 clones; less than 97% occur once, and the top ten carry 0.44%. The gene calls are TRBV29-1 and TRBJ2-1, with 9 bases fitting TRBD2. The clonotype comes from a female donor with multiple sclerosis, enrolled in a pregnancy study. Sequenced here: peripheral blood, sampled after pregnancy. CDR3 sequence: CSAGREGRFNEQFF. CDR3 nucleotide sequence: TGCAGCGCCGGGCGGGAGGGCCGTTTCAATGAGCAGTTCTTC.